This T cell receptor beta chain emerged from a study of blood T cell repertoires in COVID-19. Background on the study: The United States, Italy and Spain provided the acute and convalescent COVID-19 samples.

J gave up 3 bases and V 4 bases, and 3 bases lay outside the gene matches. Germline values: CDR1 MNHEY, CDR2 SVGAGI. The CDR3 sequence is 14 residues long. Produced via immunoSEQ multiplex PCR; TCRdb's table is partial and in-frame only. In the table there are almost 250,000 clones, around 86% of which are singletons. The sequence came from a woman aged 55 to 70 who had recovered from COVID-19. V is TRBV6-5 and J is TRBJ2-1, with 7 positions matching TRBD2. Sequencing was performed on peripheral blood. Here the CDR3 reads CASSFRTSYNEQFF. Here the CDR3 DNA reads TGTGCCAGCAGTTTTAGGACTAGCTACAATGAGCAGTTCTTC.